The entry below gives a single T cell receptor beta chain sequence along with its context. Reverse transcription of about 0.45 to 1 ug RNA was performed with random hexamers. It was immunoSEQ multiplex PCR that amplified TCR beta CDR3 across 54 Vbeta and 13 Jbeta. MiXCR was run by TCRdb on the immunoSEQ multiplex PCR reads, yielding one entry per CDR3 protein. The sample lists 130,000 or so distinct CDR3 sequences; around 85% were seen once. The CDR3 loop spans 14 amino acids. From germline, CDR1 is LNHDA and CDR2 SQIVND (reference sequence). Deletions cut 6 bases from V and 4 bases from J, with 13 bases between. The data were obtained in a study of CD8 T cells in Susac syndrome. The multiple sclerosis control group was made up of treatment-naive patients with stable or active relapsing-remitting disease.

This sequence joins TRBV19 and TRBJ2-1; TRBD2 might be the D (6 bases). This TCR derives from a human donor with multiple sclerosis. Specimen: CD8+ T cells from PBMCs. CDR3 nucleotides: TGTGCCAGTAGGACCGGGACTGAGTACAATGAGCAGTTCTTC. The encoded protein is CASRTGTEYNEQFF.